The text below deals with one TCR beta chain. This record belongs to a study of cytomegalovirus exposure and HLA in healthy donors. V lost 1 base and J lost 0, with 15 bases in between. The germline V gene has CDR1 SGHRS and CDR2 YFSETQ. The CDR3 extends over 17 amino acids. Primers for the PCR totalled 60 Vbeta and 13 Jbeta. Data came from immunoSEQ multiplex PCR; TCRdb stores just in-frame clones and leaves some out. The sample table sets out 110,000 to 150,000 clones. The sequenced sample consisted of PBMCs. The clonotype originates from a middle-aged man in good health and CMV-seronegative. The rearrangement links TRBV5-1 to TRBJ2-3, with D tentatively TRBD2 (5 bases). CDR3 region: CASSLKEVEASTDTQYF. The CDR3 DNA reads TGCGCCAGCAGCTTGAAGGAGGTTGAGGCAAGCACAGATACGCAGTATTTT.